The 23 T cell receptor beta chains below all came from one sample that was sequenced in a study of T cell repertoires in cytomegalovirus infection. TCRdb reanalysed the reads using MiXCR and keeps one entry per CDR3 protein. Of about 100,000 distinct CDR3 sequences in the sample, roughly 29% were seen once. No antigen is known for these receptors. Specimen: CD8+ T cells from cultured PBMCs, collected from culture after CMV antigen stimulation. The receptors stem from a human donor in good health (CMV status not recorded). Some clones in this sample may be carry-over from other donors' samples.

This clonotype was counted a few times. The chain joins TRBV18 to TRBJ1-1; no firm D call. The CDR3 extends over 16 amino acids. V shed 2 bases and J shed 0 bases, with 13 bases lying between them. Germline CDR1 reads KGHSH; CDR2 reads LQKENI. The DNA of the CDR3 is TGTGCCAGCTCACCAGAGCTACAGAGGATGAACACTGAAGCTTTCTTT. Amino acid sequence: CASSPELQRMNTEAFF.

Details on this clonotype: This may arise from a read error, as a much more abundant clone is one base away. The rearrangement joins TRBV6-1 to TRBJ2-7; no firm D call. V lost 2 bases to trimming and J lost 1 base, with 6 bases between them. Germline V gene data show CDR1 as MNHNS and CDR2 as SASEGT. CDR3 length equals 13 residues. This CDR3 reads CASSEMASYEQYF. CDR3 nucleotide sequence: TGTGCCAGCAGTGAAATGGCGTCCTACGAGCAGTACTTC.

This chain links TRBV7-9 with TRBJ2-7, with D possibly being TRBD1 (6 bases). With 3 bases removed from V and 9 bases from J, the gap between germline ends came to 12 bases. Germline loops: CDR1 SEHNR, CDR2 FQNEAQ (reference sequence). This CDR3 contains 12 residues. The CDR3 spells CASSLGADGQYF. In DNA, the CDR3 is TGTGCCAGCAGCTTGGGGGCGGACGGGCAGTACTTC.

The chain is built from TRBV12-3 or TRBV12-4 and TRBJ2-5; D is undetermined. Trimming shortened V by 6 bases and J by 5 bases, and 10 bases separated the two germline ends. The CDR3 is 12 residues long. DNA for the CDR3: TGTGCCAGCAGCGTTTCAGCGGAGACCCAGTACTTC. Protein sequence: CASSVSAETQYF.

The CDR3, as DNA: TGCGCCAGCAGGGCAGCCACGTACCAAGAGACCCAGTACTTC. Translating it yields CASRAATYQETQYF. The V call is TRBV5-1, the J call TRBJ2-5; D uncertain. This CDR3 has 14 amino acids. V lost 5 bases and J lost 0, with 11 bases in between. The germline gives CDR1 SGHRS, CDR2 YFSETQ.

The J gene is TRBJ2-5, the V gene TRBV28, with 9 nucleotides matching TRBD2. With 5 bases clipped from V and 5 bases from J, the junction kept 9 bases outside the gene matches. The CDR3 is made up of 15 amino acids. Germline V gene data show CDR1 as MDHEN and CDR2 as SYDVKM. The CDR3, as DNA: TGTGCCAGCAGTCCCTTTGCGGGGGGGCTGGAGACCCAGTACTTC. Encoded protein: CASSPFAGGLETQYF.

The chain employs TRBV24-1 and TRBJ1-2; TRBD1 aligns across 7 bases. J lost 7 bases, V lost 1 base, and 2 bases had no gene match. The germline V gene has CDR1 KGHDR and CDR2 SFDVKD. The CDR3 sequence is 13 residues long. The CDR3 loop is CATSDFGTAGYTF. CDR3 coding DNA: TGTGCCACCAGTGATTTTGGGACAGCTGGCTACACCTTC.

V usage is TRBV12-3 or TRBV12-4 and J usage is TRBJ1-2; D not resolved. V was pared by 7 bases and J by 0 bases, with 12 bases between. The CDR3 runs 14 residues. In DNA, the CDR3 is TGTGCCAGCACCCTGGCACTTCCTAACTATGGCTACACCTTC. Protein sequence: CASTLALPNYGYTF.

V gene TRBV19 combines with J gene TRBJ1-1; no clear D. Germline values: CDR1 LNHDA, CDR2 SQIVND (reference sequence). V lost 5 bases and J lost 5, with 12 bases in between. This CDR3 comprises 13 residues. CDR3: CASSELGLTEAFF. DNA of the CDR3: TGTGCCAGTAGTGAGTTAGGACTTACTGAAGCTTTCTTT.

The chain employs TRBV6-2 or TRBV6-3 and TRBJ2-7; the D gene is possibly TRBD2 (6 bases). From germline, CDR1 is MNHEY and CDR2 SVGEGT. Trimming cost V 2 bases and J 7 bases, with 21 bases left between them. The CDR3 sequence is 16 residues long. The DNA for the CDR3 is TGTGCCAGCAGTTACGCCGTTGAGGGTCGGGAGTCTGAGCAGTACTTC. The encoded protein is CASSYAVEGRESEQYF.

This clonotype was observed many times. V is TRBV11-2 and J is TRBJ2-1; D is uncertain. V lost 0 bases, J lost 7 bases, and 7 bases lay in between. The CDR3 contains 13 residues. From germline, CDR1 is SGHAT and CDR2 FQNNGV. The CDR3 DNA follows: TGTGCCAGCAGCTTAGATCTTGGAAATGAGCAGTTCTTC. Protein: CASSLDLGNEQFF.

This clonotype was counted a few times. The CDR3 nucleotides are TGTGCCAGCAGCTTGACGATCGGGGGGGGGGAGACCCAGTACTTC. Its protein product is CASSLTIGGGETQYF. This sequence joins TRBV5-4 and TRBJ2-5; 8 bases are a match to TRBD2. The length of the CDR3 is 15 residues. After removal of 1 base from V and 5 bases from J, the junction contained 7 bases not matched to a gene. Per germline, CDR1 SGHNT and CDR2 YYREEE (reference sequence).

This rearrangement joins TRBV6-1 to TRBJ1-1, with D unresolved. Germline CDR1 MNHNS, CDR2 SASEGT. V lost 7 bases and J 8 bases, leaving 11 bases between the germline ends. The CDR3 length is 11 residues. The CDR3 sequence is CASTKGREAFF. CDR3 nucleotides: TGTGCCAGCACCAAGGGCAGGGAAGCTTTCTTT.

This clonotype was seen only a few times. The genes are TRBV7-9 and TRBJ2-1, with TRBD1 matching over 8 bases. J lost 3 bases, V lost 5 bases, and 3 bases had no gene match. There are 14 residues in the CDR3. CDR1 is SEHNR, CDR2 FQNEAQ, per germline (reference sequence). The chain's CDR3 is CASSHRGIYNEQFF. The CDR3 region has the DNA TGTGCCAGCAGCCACAGGGGGATCTACAATGAGCAGTTCTTC. Full variable domain (rest looked up from reference TRBV7-9 and TRBJ2-1): DTGVSQNPRHKITKRGQNVTFRCDPISEHNRLYWYRQTLGQGPEFLTYFQNEAQLEKSRLLSDRFSAERPKGSFSTLEIQRTEQGDSAMYLCASSHRGIYNEQFFGPGTRLTVL.

This clonotype came up a few times. This chain links TRBV12-3 or TRBV12-4 with TRBJ2-3; tentatively, D is TRBD1 (5 bases). The CDR3 is made up of 12 amino acids. V was cut by 4 bases and J by 5 bases, with 7 bases left in between. The CDR3 spells CASSWQGDTQYF. CDR3 coding DNA: TGTGCCAGCAGTTGGCAGGGAGATACGCAGTATTTT.

There are a few counts of this clonotype. The genes are TRBV7-9 and TRBJ2-1; D is undetermined. The CDR3 sequence is 15 residues long. Per germline, CDR1 SEHNR and CDR2 FQNEAQ (reference sequence). Trimming removed 5 bases from V and 2 bases from J, with 13 bases in between. Written as DNA, the CDR3 is TGTGCCAGCAGCGCCAGTACAGTCCCCTACAATGAGCAGTTCTTC. Its protein is CASSASTVPYNEQFF.

This clonotype was observed a few times. The chain has TRBV5-8 and TRBJ1-6; D is ambiguous. Germline V gene data show CDR1 as SGHTS and CDR2 as YDEGEE. V lost 1 base to trimming and J lost 8 bases, with 10 bases between them. The CDR3 loop spans 14 amino acids. The CDR3 bases are TGTGCCAGCAGCTTGCGACCGATTGATTCACCCCTCCACTTT. This encodes CASSLRPIDSPLHF.

This clonotype has just a few counts. V is TRBV28 and J is TRBJ1-1, with D unclear. Trimming cost V 8 bases and J 3 bases, with 10 bases left between them. Per the germline V gene, CDR1 is MDHEN and CDR2 is SYDVKM. CDR3 length equals 12 residues. The CDR3 loop reads CASRDPDTEAFF. DNA for the CDR3: TGTGCCAGCCGTGACCCTGACACTGAAGCTTTCTTT.

The chain is built from TRBV7-3 and TRBJ2-3; TRBD2 agrees at 8 bases. The V and J ends lost 5 bases and 0 bases, in that order; junction bases with no gene match: 7. Germline V gene lookup returns CDR1 SGHTA and CDR2 FQGTGA. The CDR3 covers 16 residues. The CDR3 coding sequence is TGTGCCAGCAGCGAAACTAGCGGAACCAGCACAGATACGCAGTATTTT. Its translation is CASSETSGTSTDTQYF.

V and J are TRBV12-3 or TRBV12-4 and TRBJ1-1; maybe TRBD1 (5 bases). V was pared by 3 bases and J by 0 bases, with 11 bases between. CDR3 length: 15 amino acids. DNA for the CDR3: TGTGCCAGCAGTTTGAGGACAATCCTGAACACTGAAGCTTTCTTT. Translated, it gives CASSLRTILNTEAFF.

The CDR3 spells CSARPQNTGELFF. The CDR3 DNA reads TGCAGTGCTAGACCCCAGAACACCGGGGAGCTGTTTTTT. The rearrangement joins TRBV20-1 to TRBJ2-2; no firm D call. V lost 2 bases and J lost 1, with 5 bases in between. The germline V gene encodes CDR1 DFQATT and CDR2 SNEGSKA (reference sequence). The CDR3 runs to 13 residues.

This clonotype was seen at least ten times. The chain employs TRBV12-3 or TRBV12-4 and TRBJ2-3, with 10 bases fitting TRBD2. The CDR3 runs 17 residues. Trimming removed 3 bases from V and 3 bases from J; junction bases left unmatched: 9. The CDR3 loop is CASSFRLSGGPTDTQYF. As DNA, the CDR3 is TGTGCCAGCAGTTTCCGTCTTAGCGGGGGGCCAACAGATACGCAGTATTTT.

This clonotype was detected a few times. V usage is TRBV2 and J usage is TRBJ2-1; D assignment may be TRBD1 or TRBD2 (5 bases each). Germline V gene sequence: CDR1 SNHLY, CDR2 FYNNEI. There are 12 residues in the CDR3. Trimming took off 3 bases at V and 8 bases at J, with 8 bases between the two ends. The CDR3 DNA reads TGTGCCAGCAGTGAGAGGGGAGATGAGCAGTTCTTC. Translated: CASSERGDEQFF. The variable domain in full, completed from reference TRBV2 and TRBJ2-1, reads EPEVTQTPSHQVTQMGQEVILRCVPISNHLYFYWYRQILGQKVEFLVSFYNNEISEKSEIFDDQFSVERPDGSNFTLKIRSTKLEDSAMYFCASSERGDEQFFGPGTRLTVL.